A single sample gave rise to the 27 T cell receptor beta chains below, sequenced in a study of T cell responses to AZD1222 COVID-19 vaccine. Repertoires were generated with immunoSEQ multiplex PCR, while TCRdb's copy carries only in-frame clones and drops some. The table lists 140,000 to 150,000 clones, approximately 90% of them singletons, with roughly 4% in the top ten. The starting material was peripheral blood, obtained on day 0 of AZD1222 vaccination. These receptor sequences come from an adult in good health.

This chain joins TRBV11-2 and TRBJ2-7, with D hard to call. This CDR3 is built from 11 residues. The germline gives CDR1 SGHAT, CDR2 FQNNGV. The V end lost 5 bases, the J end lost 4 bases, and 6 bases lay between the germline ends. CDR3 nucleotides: TGTGCCAGCAGCCTCATTTACGAGCAGTACTTC. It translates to CASSLIYEQYF.

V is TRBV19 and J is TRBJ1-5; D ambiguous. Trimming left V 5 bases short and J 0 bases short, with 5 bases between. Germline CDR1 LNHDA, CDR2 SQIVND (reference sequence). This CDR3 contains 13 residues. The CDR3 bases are TGTGCCAGTAGTCTAGGTAGCAATCAGCCCCAGCATTTT. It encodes CASSLGSNQPQHF.

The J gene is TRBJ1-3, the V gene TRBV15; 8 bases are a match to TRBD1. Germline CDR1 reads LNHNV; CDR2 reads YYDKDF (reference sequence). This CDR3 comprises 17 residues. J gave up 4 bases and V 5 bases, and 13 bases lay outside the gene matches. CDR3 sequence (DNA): TGTGCCACCAGCCCCATCCCCGGACAGGGTAGGGGAAACACCATATATTTT. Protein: CATSPIPGQGRGNTIYF.

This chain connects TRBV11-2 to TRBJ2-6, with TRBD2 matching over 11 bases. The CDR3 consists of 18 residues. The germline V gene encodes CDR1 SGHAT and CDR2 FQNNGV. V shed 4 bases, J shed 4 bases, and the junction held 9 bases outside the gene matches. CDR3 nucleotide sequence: TGTGCCAGCAGCTCACGGGTACTAGCGGGAGCCGGGGCCAACGTCCTGACTTTC. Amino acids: CASSSRVLAGAGANVLTF.

This CDR3 reads CASSGEVWGLYGYTF. Written as DNA, the CDR3 is TGTGCCAGCAGTGGGGAAGTTTGGGGACTCTATGGCTACACCTTC. The chain carries TRBV28 and TRBJ1-2; the D gene is possibly TRBD1 (5 bases). The CDR3 has 15 amino acids. The germline V gene encodes CDR1 MDHEN and CDR2 SYDVKM. Between the trimmed V and J ends, which lost 5 bases and 4 bases, there was a span of 17 bases.

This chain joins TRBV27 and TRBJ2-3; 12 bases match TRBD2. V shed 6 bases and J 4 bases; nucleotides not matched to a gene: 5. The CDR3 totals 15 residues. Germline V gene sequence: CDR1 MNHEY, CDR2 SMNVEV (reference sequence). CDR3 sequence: CASRTSGRSSDTQYF. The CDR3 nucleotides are TGTGCCAGCAGGACTAGCGGGAGATCATCAGATACGCAGTATTTT.

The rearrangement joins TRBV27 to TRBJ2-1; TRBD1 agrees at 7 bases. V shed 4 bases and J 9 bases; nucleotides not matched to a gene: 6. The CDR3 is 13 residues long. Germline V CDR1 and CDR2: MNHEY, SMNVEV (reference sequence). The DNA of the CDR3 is TGTGCCAGCAGTTACAGGGGACGGAGTGAGCAGTTCTTC. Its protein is CASSYRGRSEQFF.

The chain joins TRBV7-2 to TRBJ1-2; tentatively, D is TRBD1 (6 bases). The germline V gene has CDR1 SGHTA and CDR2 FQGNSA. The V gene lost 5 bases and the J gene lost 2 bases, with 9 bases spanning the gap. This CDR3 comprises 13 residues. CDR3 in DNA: TGTGCCAGCAGCCCCGGACAGAACTATGGCTACACCTTC. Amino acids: CASSPGQNYGYTF.

The CDR3 protein is CASSLYVGNEQFF. CDR3 sequence (DNA): TGTGCCAGCAGCTTATACGTGGGGAATGAGCAGTTCTTC. This chain links TRBV7-2 with TRBJ2-1, with D unresolved. CDR1 SGHTA and CDR2 FQGNSA come from the germline V gene. This CDR3 is 13 amino acids long. V was shortened by 2 bases and J by 7 bases, with 9 bases between the two germline ends. Variable domain in full (rest from reference TRBV7-2 and TRBJ2-1): GAGVSQSPSNKVTEKGKDVELRCDPISGHTALYWYRQSLGQGLEFLIYFQGNSAPDKSGLPSDRFSAERTGGSVSTLTIQRTQQEDSAVYLCASSLYVGNEQFFGPGTRLTVL.

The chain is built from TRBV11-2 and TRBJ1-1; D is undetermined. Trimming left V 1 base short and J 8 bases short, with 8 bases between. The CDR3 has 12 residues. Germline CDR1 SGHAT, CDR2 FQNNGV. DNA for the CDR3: TGTGCCAGCAGCTTAGGAGGACGGGAAGCTTTCTTT. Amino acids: CASSLGGREAFF.

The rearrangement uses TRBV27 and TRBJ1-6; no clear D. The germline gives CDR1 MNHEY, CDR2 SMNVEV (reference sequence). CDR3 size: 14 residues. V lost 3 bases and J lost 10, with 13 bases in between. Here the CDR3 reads CASSFYGRGSPLHF. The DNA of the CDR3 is TGTGCCAGCAGTTTTTACGGGCGGGGATCACCCCTCCACTTT.

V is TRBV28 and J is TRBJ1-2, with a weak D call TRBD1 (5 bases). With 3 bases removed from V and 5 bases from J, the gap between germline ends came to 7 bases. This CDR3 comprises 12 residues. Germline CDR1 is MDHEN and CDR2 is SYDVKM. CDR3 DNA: TGTGCCAGCAGTTTCCAGGGTTATGGCTACACCTTC. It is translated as CASSFQGYGYTF.

Here the CDR3 DNA reads TGTGCCAGCAGCAACTCAGCGGGAGTAGGGAGTGAGACCCAGTACTTC. Residues: CASSNSAGVGSETQYF. This rearrangement joins TRBV7-9 to TRBJ2-5, with 8 bases lining up with TRBD2. The CDR3 length is 16 residues. Looked up from germline, CDR1 is SEHNR and CDR2 is FQNEAQ (reference sequence). V lost 5 bases to trimming and J lost 5 bases; unmatched junction nucleotides: 13.

As DNA, the CDR3 is TGTGCCAGCAGGACAACTAGCGGGAGAATCAATGAGCAGTTCTTC. Protein: CASRTTSGRINEQFF. V usage is TRBV28 and J usage is TRBJ2-1; TRBD2 aligns across 11 bases. This CDR3 has 15 residues. V lost 6 bases, J lost 6 bases, and 7 bases stayed unmatched. Germline CDR1 and CDR2: MDHEN and SYDVKM.

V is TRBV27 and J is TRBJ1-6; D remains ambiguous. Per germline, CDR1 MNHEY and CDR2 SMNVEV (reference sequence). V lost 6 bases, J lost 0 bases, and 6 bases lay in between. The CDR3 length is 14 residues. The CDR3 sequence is CASRASSYNSPLHF. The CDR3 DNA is TGTGCCAGCAGGGCAAGCTCCTATAATTCACCCCTCCACTTT.

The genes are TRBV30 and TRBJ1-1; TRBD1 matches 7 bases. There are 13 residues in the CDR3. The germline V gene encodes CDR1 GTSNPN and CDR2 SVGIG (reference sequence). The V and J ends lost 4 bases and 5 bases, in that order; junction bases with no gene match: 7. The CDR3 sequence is CAWIWPGGTEAFF. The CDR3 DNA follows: TGTGCCTGGATATGGCCAGGGGGAACTGAAGCTTTCTTT.

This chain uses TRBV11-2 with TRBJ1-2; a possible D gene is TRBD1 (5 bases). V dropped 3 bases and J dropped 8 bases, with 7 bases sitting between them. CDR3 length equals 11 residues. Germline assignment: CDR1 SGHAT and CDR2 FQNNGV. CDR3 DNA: TGTGCCAGCAGCTTCCGGGGGGGCTACACCTTC. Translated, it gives CASSFRGGYTF.

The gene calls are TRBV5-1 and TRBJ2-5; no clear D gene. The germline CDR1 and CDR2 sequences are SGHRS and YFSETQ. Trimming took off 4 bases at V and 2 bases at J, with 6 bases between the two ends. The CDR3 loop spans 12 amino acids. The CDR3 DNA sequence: TGCGCCAGCAGCGCGGCTCAAGAGACCCAGTACTTC. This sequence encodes CASSAAQETQYF.

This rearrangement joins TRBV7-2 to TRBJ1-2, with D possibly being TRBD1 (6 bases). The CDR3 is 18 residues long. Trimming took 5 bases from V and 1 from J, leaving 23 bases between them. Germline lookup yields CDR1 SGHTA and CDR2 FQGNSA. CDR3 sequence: CASSLISLGGADNYGYTF. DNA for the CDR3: TGTGCCAGCAGCCTAATATCCTTGGGGGGCGCCGATAACTATGGCTACACCTTC.

CDR3 sequence reads: CASSQTGNEQFF. CDR3 nucleotides: TGTGCCAGCAGTCAGACAGGCAATGAGCAGTTCTTC. V is TRBV27 and J is TRBJ2-1, with a tentative D call TRBD1 (6 bases). The CDR3 has 12 amino acids. Between the trimmed V and J ends, which lost 5 bases and 6 bases, there was a span of 8 bases. Germline V gene data show CDR1 as MNHEY and CDR2 as SMNVEV (reference sequence).

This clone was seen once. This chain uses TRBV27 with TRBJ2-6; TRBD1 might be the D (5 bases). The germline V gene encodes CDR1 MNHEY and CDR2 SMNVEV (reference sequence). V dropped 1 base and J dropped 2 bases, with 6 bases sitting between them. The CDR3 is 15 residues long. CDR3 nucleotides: TGTGCCAGCAGTTTATGGGGCACTGGGGCCAACGTCCTGACTTTC. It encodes CASSLWGTGANVLTF.

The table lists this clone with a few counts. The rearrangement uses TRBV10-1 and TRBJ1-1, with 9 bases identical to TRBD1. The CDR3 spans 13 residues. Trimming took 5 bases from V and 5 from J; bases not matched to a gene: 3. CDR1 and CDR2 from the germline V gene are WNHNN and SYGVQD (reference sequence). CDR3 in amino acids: CASSRTGETEAFF. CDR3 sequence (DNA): TGCGCCAGCAGTCGGACAGGGGAGACTGAAGCTTTCTTT.

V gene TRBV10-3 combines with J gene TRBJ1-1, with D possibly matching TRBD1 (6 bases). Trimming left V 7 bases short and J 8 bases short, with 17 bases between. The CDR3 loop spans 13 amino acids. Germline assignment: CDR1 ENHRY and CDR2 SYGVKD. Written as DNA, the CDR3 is TGTGCCATCACTCCCGCCAGACAGGCGGAAGCTTTCTTT. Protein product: CAITPARQAEAFF.

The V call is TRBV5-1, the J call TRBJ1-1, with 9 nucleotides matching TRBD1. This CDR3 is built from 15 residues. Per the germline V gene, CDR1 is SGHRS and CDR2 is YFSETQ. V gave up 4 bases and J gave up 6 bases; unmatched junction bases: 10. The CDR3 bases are TGCGCCAGCAGCGCTCAGAGGACAGGGGTAGCTGAAGCTTTCTTT. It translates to CASSAQRTGVAEAFF.

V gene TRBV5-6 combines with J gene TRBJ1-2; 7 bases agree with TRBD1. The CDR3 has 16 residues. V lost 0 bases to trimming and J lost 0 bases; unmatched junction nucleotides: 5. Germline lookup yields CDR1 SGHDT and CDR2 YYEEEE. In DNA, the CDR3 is TGTGCCAGCAGCTTGGTTCCGGGACAGCCTAACTATGGCTACACCTTC. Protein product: CASSLVPGQPNYGYTF.

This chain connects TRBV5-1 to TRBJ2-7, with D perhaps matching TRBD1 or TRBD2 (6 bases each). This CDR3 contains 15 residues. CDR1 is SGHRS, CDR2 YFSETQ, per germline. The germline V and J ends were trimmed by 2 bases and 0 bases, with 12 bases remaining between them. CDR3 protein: CASSLGGPDSYEQYF. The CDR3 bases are TGCGCCAGCAGCTTAGGGGGGCCCGACTCCTACGAGCAGTACTTC.

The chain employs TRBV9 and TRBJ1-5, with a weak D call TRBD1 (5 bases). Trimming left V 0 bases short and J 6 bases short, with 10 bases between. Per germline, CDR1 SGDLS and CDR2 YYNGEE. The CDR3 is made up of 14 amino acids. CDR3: CASSVGQGGQPQHF. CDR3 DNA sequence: TGTGCCAGCAGCGTAGGGCAGGGTGGTCAGCCCCAGCATTTT. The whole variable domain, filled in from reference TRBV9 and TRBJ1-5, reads DSGVTQTPKHLITATGQRVTLRCSPRSGDLSVYWYQQSLDQGLQFLIQYYNGEERAKGNILERFSAQQFPDLHSELNLSSLELGDSALYFCASSVGQGGQPQHFGDGTRLSIL.